This passage covers 11 T cell receptor beta chains from one sample sequenced in a study of regulatory T cells in long-lasting Graves disease. Libraries of TCR beta came from iRepertoire HTBI primers plus Arm-PCR of CDR3 regions. TCRdb used MiXCR to reprocess the multiplex PCR reads, holding one entry per CDR3 protein. The table records over 300,000 distinct CDR3 sequences, 15% to 20% of them present only once. The time point is: persistent/refractory GD, antithyroid drugs over 5 years with positive TRAb. The TCR library was made from RNA that had been extracted from PBMCs in TRIzol. Sample: peripheral blood mononuclear cells (PBMCs), taken when the disease was refractory, from a patient treated with antithyroid drugs. Source of these receptors: a female donor with Graves disease.

The sample holds one count of this clonotype. This chain links TRBV11-2 with TRBJ2-7, with a weak D call TRBD2 (7 bases). The V end lost 8 bases, the J end lost 2 bases, and 16 bases lay between the germline ends. The CDR3 runs to 14 residues. Per the germline V gene, CDR1 is SGHAT and CDR2 is FQNNGV. CDR3 sequence reads: CASRRGDTPYEQYF. In DNA form, the CDR3 reads TGTGCCAGCCGACGGGGGGACACCCCCTACGAGCAGTACTTC.

This chain joins TRBV19 and TRBJ1-6; D call uncertain. Between the trimmed V and J ends, which lost 5 bases and 9 bases, there was a span of 8 bases. CDR3 length equals 12 residues. The V gene's germline CDR1 is LNHDA and CDR2 SQIVND (reference sequence). DNA for the CDR3: TGTGCCAGTAGTGTGCAAAGTTCACCCCTCCACTTT. Its protein product is CASSVQSSPLHF.

This clonotype was recorded many times. The chain is built from TRBV12-3 or TRBV12-4 and TRBJ2-5; D not certain. V lost 7 bases to trimming and J lost 1 base, with 13 bases between them. The CDR3 runs 14 residues. CDR3 region: CASILSSTQETQYF. CDR3 bases: TGTGCCAGCATCCTATCTAGTACCCAAGAGACCCAGTACTTC.

This clonotype was detected a few times. This chain joins TRBV5-4 and TRBJ2-7; 7 bases match TRBD1. The V segment lost 4 bases and the J segment 1 base; nucleotides outside the gene matches: 14. The CDR3 contains 17 residues. The germline V gene encodes CDR1 SGHNT and CDR2 YYREEE (reference sequence). In DNA form, the CDR3 reads TGTGCCAGCAGCCGACCCCCTGGACAGGAATCTTCCTACGAGCAGTACTTC. This codes for CASSRPPGQESSYEQYF.

This clonotype is a singleton in its sample. This chain connects TRBV5-5 to TRBJ1-6; D unresolved. This CDR3 region has 15 residues. With 7 bases removed from V and 9 bases from J, the gap between germline ends came to 20 bases. Per the germline V gene, CDR1 is SGHKS and CDR2 is YYEKEE (reference sequence). Here the CDR3 reads CASAGPGGRSSPLHF. DNA for the CDR3: TGTGCCAGCGCTGGGCCGGGCGGGAGGAGTTCACCCCTCCACTTT.

The gene calls are TRBV11-3 and TRBJ2-7; tentative D call: TRBD1 (6 bases). CDR1 SGHNT and CDR2 YENEEA come from the germline V gene. The CDR3 consists of 19 residues. Trimming left V 6 bases short and J 0 bases short, with 27 bases between. CDR3: CASSLISRPDRWTSYEQYF. CDR3 nucleotides: TGTGCCAGCAGTCTAATATCCCGCCCCGACAGGTGGACCTCCTACGAGCAGTACTTC.

This rearrangement joins TRBV20-1 to TRBJ1-2, with 7 nucleotides matching TRBD1. This CDR3 has 13 amino acids. V gave up 5 bases and J gave up 7 bases; unmatched junction bases: 10. CDR1 is DFQATT, CDR2 SNEGSKA, per germline (reference sequence). The DNA for the CDR3 is TGCAGTGCTCAGGCTGGGACAGACGGTGGCTACACCTTC. Its protein is CSAQAGTDGGYTF.

Worth noting for this clonotype: A single base separates this from a much larger clone, so it may be a read error. V usage is TRBV27 and J usage is TRBJ1-1, with a weak D call TRBD1 (5 bases). V shed 7 bases and J shed 4 bases, with 13 bases lying between them. This CDR3 comprises 13 residues. Germline CDR1 MNHEY, CDR2 SMNVEV (reference sequence). The CDR3 loop reads CASKWAGSTEAFF. The CDR3, as DNA: TGTGCCAGCAAGTGGGCAGGGAGCACTGAAGCTTTCTTT.

This clonotype has only a few counts. The V call is TRBV12-5, the J call TRBJ1-1; tentatively, D is TRBD1 (6 bases). The CDR3 spans 13 residues. Trimming took 1 base from V and 7 from J, leaving 10 bases between them. Germline V lookup: CDR1 LGHNT, CDR2 FRNRAP. CDR3 sequence reads: CASGLGRTDEAFF. In DNA, the CDR3 is TGTGCTAGTGGTTTGGGCCGGACAGATGAAGCTTTCTTT. Full variable domain (remainder filled in from reference TRBV12-5 and TRBJ1-1): DARVTQTPRHKVTEMGQEVTMRCQPILGHNTVFWYRQTMMQGLELLAYFRNRAPLDDSGMPKDRFSAEMPDATLATLKIQPSEPRDSAVYFCASGLGRTDEAFFGQGTRLTVV.

This clonotype was seen repeatedly, ten times or more. This rearrangement joins TRBV2 to TRBJ2-6; 7 positions agree with TRBD1. Germline-derived CDR1 and CDR2 are SNHLY and FYNNEI. V lost 9 bases, J lost 4 bases, and 12 bases stayed unmatched. The CDR3 spans 16 residues. CDR3 protein: CARKRGQSTGANVLTF. The CDR3 nucleotides read TGTGCCAGGAAAAGGGGACAGTCTACGGGGGCCAACGTCCTGACTTTC.

There are many counts of this clonotype. The chain couples TRBV6-1 to TRBJ1-1, with 9 bases aligning to TRBD1. Germline assignment: CDR1 MNHNS and CDR2 SASEGT. There are 18 residues in the CDR3. Trimming removed 6 bases from V and 0 bases from J; junction bases left unmatched: 14. As DNA, the CDR3 is TGTGCCAGCAGGGGTTTACTCGGGACAGGGCCCATGAACACTGAAGCTTTCTTT. This gives the protein CASRGLLGTGPMNTEAFF.